This T cell receptor beta chain was sequenced during a study of blood T cell repertoires in COVID-19. Turning to the study itself: Acute-phase and convalescent COVID-19 samples originated in the United States, Italy and Spain. PBMCs, B-cell-depleted T cells, or T cells provided the cDNA or gDNA that made up the material.

This clone has just a few counts. V shed 2 bases, J shed 3 bases, and the junction held 6 bases outside the gene matches. CDR1 is SGHRS, CDR2 YFSETQ, per germline. CDR3 length: 15 amino acids. Here immunoSEQ multiplex PCR was the method, and the copy in TCRdb shows in-frame clones only, minus some. The table records about 220,000 clones, 80% to 90% of them present only once. The chain links TRBV5-1 to TRBJ2-7; 9 bases map to TRBD1. The TCR sequence derives from a young woman in a cohort exposed to, infected with or recovered from COVID-19 (not recorded which). Input material: PBMCs or T cells enriched from blood (not recorded which). This CDR3 reads CASSFVPGQGYEQYF. CDR3 DNA sequence: TGCGCCAGCAGCTTCGTCCCGGGACAGGGCTACGAGCAGTACTTC. Full variable domain (outside the CDR3, taken from reference TRBV5-1 and TRBJ2-7): KAGVTQTPRYLIKTRGQQVTLSCSPISGHRSVSWYQQTPGQGLQFLFEYFSETQRNKGNFPGRFSGRQFSNSRSEMNVSTLELGDSALYLCASSFVPGQGYEQYFGPGTRLTVT.